One TCR beta chain is described in this entry. Its target is not known. This CDR3 is built from 16 residues. From germline, CDR1 is SGHTA and CDR2 FQGNSA. Trimming at V came to 2 bases and at J to 7 bases, leaving 8 bases not matched to a gene. TCRdb reanalysed the reads using MiXCR and keeps one entry per CDR3 protein. The table shows 450,000 to 600,000 distinct CDR3 sequences, with about 42% occurring only once. The data stem from a study of T cell repertoires in cytomegalovirus infection. This sample comprised cultured PBMCs, obtained from culture after CMV antigen stimulation. This receptor was taken from a human donor in good health (CMV status not recorded). Some clones in this sample may be carry-over from other donors' samples. The chain recombines TRBV7-2 with TRBJ2-1, with TRBD2 matching 10 bases. The CDR3 DNA reads TGTGCCAGCAGCTTACTCGCGAGCGGGGGGGGAAATGAGCAGTTCTTC. It encodes CASSLLASGGGNEQFF.